Below, 22 T cell receptor beta chains from the same sample are listed, as sequenced in a study of cytomegalovirus exposure and HLA in healthy donors. Primers: 60 Vbeta forward and 13 Jbeta reverse. Assay used: immunoSEQ multiplex PCR; TCRdb lists only in-frame clones, some missing. This table has under 200,000 clones, over 65% appearing once. Sequenced input: PBMCs. The receptors originated from a woman in her fifties or sixties in good health and CMV-seropositive.

CDR3 bases: TGTGCCTGGAGTCCCCCCATCTCTGGAAACACCATATATTTT. This translates into CAWSPPISGNTIYF. This sequence joins TRBV30 and TRBJ1-3; D remains unclear. CDR1 is GTSNPN, CDR2 SVGIG, per germline (reference sequence). This CDR3 comprises 14 residues. V lost 2 bases to trimming and J lost 0 bases, with 8 bases between them.

The CDR3 DNA reads TGTGCCAGCAGCTTAGCGGGGGGGCACAATGAGCAGTTCTTC. Translation gives CASSLAGGHNEQFF. V gene TRBV7-9 combines with J gene TRBJ2-1; D might be TRBD2 (7 bases). Deletions cut 0 bases from V and 5 bases from J, with 8 bases between. Germline V lookup: CDR1 SEHNR, CDR2 FQNEAQ (reference sequence). This CDR3 contains 14 residues. The entire variable domain, with the rest obtained from reference TRBV7-9 and TRBJ2-1, is as follows: DTGVSQNPRHKITKRGQNVTFRCDPISEHNRLYWYRQTLGQGPEFLTYFQNEAQLEKSRLLSDRFSAERPKGSFSTLEIQRTEQGDSAMYLCASSLAGGHNEQFFGPGTRLTVL.

The chain combines TRBV30 with TRBJ1-1, with 7 bases that match TRBD1. The CDR3 has 15 residues. V lost 5 bases and J lost 1; bases outside the gene matches: 10. CDR1 and CDR2 (germline): GTSNPN, SVGIG (reference sequence). The CDR3 region is CAWLTLAGGNTEAFF. DNA for the CDR3: TGTGCCTGGTTGACCTTAGCAGGGGGGAACACTGAAGCTTTCTTT.

The genes are TRBV6-1 and TRBJ2-2; no definite D call. This CDR3 is built from 13 residues. The V end was cut by 7 bases, the J end by 4 bases, with 10 bases between. CDR1 and CDR2 from the germline V gene are MNHNS and SASEGT. CDR3 region: CASISPGTGELFF. CDR3 DNA sequence: TGTGCCAGCATTTCTCCGGGCACCGGGGAGCTGTTTTTT.

The V and J genes are TRBV13 and TRBJ2-7, with a possible D match to TRBD1 (7 bases). This CDR3 has 14 amino acids. Per germline, CDR1 PRHDT and CDR2 FYEKMQ (reference sequence). V lost 4 bases, J lost 4 bases, and 14 bases lay in between. The CDR3 sequence is CASSWTGGVYEQYF. The CDR3 nucleotides read TGTGCCAGCAGCTGGACAGGCGGGGTTTACGAGCAGTACTTC.

The chain combines TRBV6-5 with TRBJ1-2; D unresolved. CDR1 is MNHEY, CDR2 SVGAGI, per germline. V was clipped by 10 bases and J by 2 bases, with 14 bases between them. This CDR3 is 13 amino acids long. CDR3 sequence (DNA): TGTGCCACCGGGGAGAGGGCGAACTATGGCTACACCTTC. This sequence encodes CATGERANYGYTF.

The chain has TRBV12-1 and TRBJ1-1; the D call of TRBD1 is as the table states it, not checked on the DNA. TRBV12-1 is classified as a pseudogene. The CDR3 totals 15 residues. CDR3 coding DNA: TGTGCCAGCAGCTTGGTAGACAATATGAACACTGAAGCTTTCTTT. It specifies CASSLVDNMNTEAFF.

The V gene is TRBV4-1, the J gene TRBJ2-1; 9 bases are shared with TRBD2. The V gene end was trimmed by 1 base and the J gene end by 0 bases; junction bases not matched to a gene: 4. This CDR3 has 17 amino acids. Germline V gene lookup returns CDR1 MGHRA and CDR2 YSYEKL. The CDR3 nucleotides are TGCGCCAGCAGCCAAGTCTATAGCGGGGGCTCCTACAATGAGCAGTTCTTC. Encoded protein: CASSQVYSGGSYNEQFF.

The CDR3, as DNA: TGTGCCAGCTCACCAACAGCCTCCTACGAGCAGTACTTC. This translates into CASSPTASYEQYF. The rearrangement uses TRBV18 and TRBJ2-7; no definite D call. Germline V CDR1 and CDR2: KGHSH, LQKENI. The CDR3 consists of 13 residues. With 2 bases removed from V and 0 bases from J, the gap between germline ends came to 5 bases.

V is TRBV5-1 and J is TRBJ2-5; TRBD2 matches at 7 bases. CDR1 SGHRS and CDR2 YFSETQ come from the germline V gene. CDR3 size: 14 residues. J lost 4 bases, V lost 1 base, and 4 bases had no gene match. CDR3 nucleotide sequence: TGCGCCAGCAGCTTGTCCGGACTAGGAGAGACCCAGTACTTC. Protein product: CASSLSGLGETQYF.

The chain carries TRBV21-1 and TRBJ1-3; TRBD1 was called by the table and not checked on the DNA. TRBV21-1 is described as a pseudogene. This CDR3 has 13 residues. The CDR3 loop is CASTNSSGNTIYF. CDR3 in DNA: TGTGCCAGCACCAACAGCTCTGGAAACACCATATATTTT.

This clone was picked up many times. The genes are TRBV7-9 and TRBJ1-1; no reliable D call. The germline V and J ends were trimmed by 0 bases and 0 bases, with 5 bases remaining between them. CDR1 SEHNR and CDR2 FQNEAQ come from the germline V gene (reference sequence). The CDR3 contains 14 residues. The CDR3 nucleotides read TGTGCCAGCAGCTTAGCGTATATGAACACTGAAGCTTTCTTT. Its translation is CASSLAYMNTEAFF.

J is TRBJ1-6 and V is TRBV6-6; weak D call: TRBD1 (5 bases). CDR3 length: 15 amino acids. Trimming removed 3 bases from V and 9 bases from J, with 15 bases in between. The germline V gene has CDR1 MNHNY and CDR2 SVGAGI (reference sequence). This chain's CDR3 is CASSYGGGEGSPLHF. CDR3 bases: TGTGCCAGCAGTTATGGGGGGGGAGAAGGTTCACCCCTCCACTTT.

The J gene is TRBJ1-3, the V gene TRBV7-9, with 7 bases matching TRBD1. Per germline, CDR1 SEHNR and CDR2 FQNEAQ (reference sequence). V dropped 5 bases and J dropped 0; count of bases not matched to a gene: 7. This CDR3 is built from 16 residues. CDR3 region: CASSPPGTDSGNTIYF. The CDR3 DNA is TGTGCCAGCAGCCCCCCCGGGACAGACTCTGGAAACACCATATATTTT. The full variable domain, rest sourced from reference TRBV7-9 and TRBJ1-3, is DTGVSQNPRHKITKRGQNVTFRCDPISEHNRLYWYRQTLGQGPEFLTYFQNEAQLEKSRLLSDRFSAERPKGSFSTLEIQRTEQGDSAMYLCASSPPGTDSGNTIYFGEGSWLTVV.

This clone has only a few counts. The chain uses TRBV7-9 and TRBJ2-3; TRBD1 agrees at 7 bases. Per germline, CDR1 SEHNR and CDR2 FQNEAQ (reference sequence). The CDR3 consists of 15 residues. J gave up 2 bases and V 6 bases, and 8 bases lay outside the gene matches. For the CDR3, the DNA is TGTGCCAGCAGAAAGACAGGGCCAACCACAGATACGCAGTATTTT. As protein: CASRKTGPTTDTQYF.

The table lists this clone with a few counts. This CDR3 is CASSGQSTNYGYTF. CDR3 DNA sequence: TGTGCCAGTAGTGGACAGTCAACTAACTATGGCTACACCTTC. V gene TRBV19 combines with J gene TRBJ1-2, with a tentative D call TRBD1 (6 bases). In germline, CDR1 is LNHDA, CDR2 SQIVND (reference sequence). The CDR3 covers 14 residues. Trimming shortened V by 5 bases and J by 0 bases, and 10 bases separated the two germline ends. Looking up the rest from reference TRBV19 and TRBJ1-2 gives the full variable domain: DGGITQSPKYLFRKEGQNVTLSCEQNLNHDAMYWYRQDPGQGLRLIYYSQIVNDFQKGDIAEGYSVSREKKESFPLTVTSAQKNPTAFYLCASSGQSTNYGYTFGSGTRLTVV.

The chain links TRBV5-6 to TRBJ1-2, with D possibly matching TRBD1 (6 bases). Trimming stripped 1 base from V and 5 bases from J, with 12 bases between. The CDR3 is made up of 14 amino acids. Germline CDR1 and CDR2: SGHDT and YYEEEE. The CDR3 region is CASSLSGGQYGYTF. The CDR3 DNA reads as TGTGCCAGCAGCTTGTCCGGGGGGCAATATGGCTACACCTTC.

The sample holds a few counts of this clone. V is TRBV6-6 and J is TRBJ1-1, with 8 nucleotides matching TRBD1. In germline, CDR1 is MNHNY, CDR2 SVGAGI (reference sequence). This CDR3 is built from 14 residues. V lost 4 bases, J lost 4 bases, and 5 bases stayed unmatched. The CDR3 region is CASSSSDRGTEAFF. The DNA for the CDR3 is TGTGCCAGCAGTTCCTCCGACAGGGGCACTGAAGCTTTCTTT.

The J gene is TRBJ1-4, the V gene TRBV7-2; D perhaps matches TRBD1 (5 bases). The germline V gene encodes CDR1 SGHTA and CDR2 FQGNSA. V gave up 5 bases and J gave up 3 bases, with 10 bases separating them. The CDR3 runs 14 residues. CDR3 residues: CASSPSGANEKLFF. The CDR3 DNA reads as TGTGCCAGCAGCCCCTCGGGGGCTAATGAAAAACTGTTTTTT. The full variable domain, completed using reference TRBV7-2 and TRBJ1-4, is GAGVSQSPSNKVTEKGKDVELRCDPISGHTALYWYRQSLGQGLEFLIYFQGNSAPDKSGLPSDRFSAERTGGSVSTLTIQRTQQEDSAVYLCASSPSGANEKLFFGSGTQLSVL.

The gene calls are TRBV2 and TRBJ2-5; the match to TRBD2 covers 7 bases. Germline CDR1 reads SNHLY; CDR2 reads FYNNEI. J was trimmed by 11 bases and V by 8 bases; bases with no gene match: 11. The CDR3 is 12 amino acids. The CDR3 loop is CASRLAANSQYF. As DNA, the CDR3 is TGTGCCAGCCGGCTAGCGGCCAATTCACAGTACTTC. Full variable domain (remainder filled in from reference TRBV2 and TRBJ2-5): EPEVTQTPSHQVTQMGQEVILRCVPISNHLYFYWYRQILGQKVEFLVSFYNNEISEKSEIFDDQFSVERPDGSNFTLKIRSTKLEDSAMYFCASRLAANSQYFGPGTRLLVL.

Here the CDR3 reads CASRRQGLGSPLHF. As DNA, the CDR3 is TGTGCCAGCAGGAGACAGGGGTTGGGTTCACCCCTCCACTTT. The rearrangement joins TRBV6-1 to TRBJ1-6; 8 positions match TRBD1. CDR1 is MNHNS and CDR2 is SASEGT in the germline V gene. The J segment lost 9 bases and the V segment lost 6 bases, leaving 7 bases of the junction unmatched. This CDR3 is built from 14 residues.

The V gene is TRBV27, the J gene TRBJ2-7, with 12 bases lining up with TRBD2. The germline gives CDR1 MNHEY, CDR2 SMNVEV (reference sequence). Trimming cost V 5 bases and J 2 bases; bases outside gene matches: 16. The CDR3 sequence is 19 residues long. CDR3 in DNA: TGTGCCAGCAGTCCGCGGGGTAGTGAGACTAGCGGGGGCCCCTACGAGCAGTACTTC. Translating it yields CASSPRGSETSGGPYEQYF.